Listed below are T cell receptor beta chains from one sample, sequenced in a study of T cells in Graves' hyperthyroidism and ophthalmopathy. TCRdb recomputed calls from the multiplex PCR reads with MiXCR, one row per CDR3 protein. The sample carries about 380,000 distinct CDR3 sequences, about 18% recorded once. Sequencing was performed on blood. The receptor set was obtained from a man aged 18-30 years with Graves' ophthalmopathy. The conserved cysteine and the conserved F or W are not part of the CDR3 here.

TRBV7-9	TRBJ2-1	ASSSSPGGPHNEQF
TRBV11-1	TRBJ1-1	ASSLASTGSSEAF
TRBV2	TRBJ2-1	ASSAMGKGGEQF
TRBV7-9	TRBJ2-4	ASSLGQGVNIQY
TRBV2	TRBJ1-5	ASSDHRWAQH
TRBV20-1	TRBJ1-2	SASEAGDWYGYT
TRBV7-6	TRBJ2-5	ASSRDSSGGRLQETQY
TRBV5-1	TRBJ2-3	ASSLFGTDTQY
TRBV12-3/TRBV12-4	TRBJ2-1	ASSLAGLSSYNEQF
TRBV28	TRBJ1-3	ASMDPGNTIY
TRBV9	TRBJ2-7	ASSVAGENYEQY
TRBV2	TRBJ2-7	ASTYRYEQY
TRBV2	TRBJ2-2	ASRRQENTRELF
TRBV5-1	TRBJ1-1	ASPQDSGGTEAF
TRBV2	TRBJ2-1	ASYYNEQF
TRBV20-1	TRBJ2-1	SARGGQLSYNEQF
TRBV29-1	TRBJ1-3	SVEGWGVTGNTIY
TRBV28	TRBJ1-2	ASSLYTGIYGYT
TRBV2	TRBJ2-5	ASSDGGGADETQY
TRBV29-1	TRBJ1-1	SVELTAMNTEAF
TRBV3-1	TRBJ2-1	ASSRTSGDYDEQF
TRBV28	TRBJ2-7	ASSGLGTGAYEQY
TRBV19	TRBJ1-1	ASKSGDRALTEAF
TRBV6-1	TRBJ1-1	ASSKGEMNTEAF
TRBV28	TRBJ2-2	ASSYSVGSTGELF
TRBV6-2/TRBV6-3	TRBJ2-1	TGGVVSEQF
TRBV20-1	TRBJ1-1	SARIGGGGKAEAF
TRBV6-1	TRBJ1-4	ASSVSGTVATNEKLF
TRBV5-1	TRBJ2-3	ASSLVDFTDTQY
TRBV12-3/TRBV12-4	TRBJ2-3	ASSLTSGGGTDTQY
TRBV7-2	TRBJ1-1	ASSSQGGLAF
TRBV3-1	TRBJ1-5	ASSFGAGSNQPQH
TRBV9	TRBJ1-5	ASSVWVNQPQH
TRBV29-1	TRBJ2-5	SVSGLAGNPHWVTQY
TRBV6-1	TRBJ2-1	ASSGFQVGPGNEQF
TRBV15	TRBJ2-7	ATSRDLGQGLNEQY
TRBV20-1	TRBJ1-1	SLWRNTEAF
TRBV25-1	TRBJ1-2	ASSESDRDYGYT
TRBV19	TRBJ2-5	ASSRRGETQY
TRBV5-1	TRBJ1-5	ASSPGTGRTNQPQH
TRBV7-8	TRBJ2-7	ASNQRAGISYEQY